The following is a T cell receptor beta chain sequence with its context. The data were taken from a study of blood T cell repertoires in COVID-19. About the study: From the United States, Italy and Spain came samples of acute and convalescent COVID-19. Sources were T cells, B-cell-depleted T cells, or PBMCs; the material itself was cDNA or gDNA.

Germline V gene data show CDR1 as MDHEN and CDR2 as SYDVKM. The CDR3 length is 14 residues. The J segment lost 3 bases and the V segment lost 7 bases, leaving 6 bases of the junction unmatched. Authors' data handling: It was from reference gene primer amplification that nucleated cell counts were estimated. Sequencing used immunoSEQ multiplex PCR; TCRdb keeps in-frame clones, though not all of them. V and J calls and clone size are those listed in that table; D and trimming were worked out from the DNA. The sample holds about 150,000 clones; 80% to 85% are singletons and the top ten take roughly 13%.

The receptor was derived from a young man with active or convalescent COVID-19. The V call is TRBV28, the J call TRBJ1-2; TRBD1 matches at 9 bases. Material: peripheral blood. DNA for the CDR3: TGTGCCAGCACCAGGACAGGGGTCGACTATGGCTACACCTTC. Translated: CASTRTGVDYGYTF.